This T cell receptor (beta chain) derives from a study of cytomegalovirus exposure and HLA in healthy donors. 60 Vbeta and 13 Jbeta primers were used in PCR. Sequencing used immunoSEQ multiplex PCR; TCRdb keeps in-frame clones, though not all of them. The sample comprises roughly 160,000 clones, around 77% of which are singletons, and 1.5% to 2% rests with the top ten. This clone was picked up a small number of times. The sequenced sample was PBMCs. This receptor was obtained from a woman aged 25 to 39 in good health and CMV-seronegative.

This CDR3 reads CASSIGTASNQPQHF. The CDR3 nucleotides read TGTGCCAGTAGTATCGGGACAGCTAGCAATCAGCCCCAGCATTTT. V usage is TRBV19 and J usage is TRBJ1-5, with 7 bases lining up with TRBD1. The CDR3 contains 15 residues. Trimming cost V 3 bases and J 0 bases; bases outside gene matches: 2. CDR1 LNHDA and CDR2 SQIVND come from the germline V gene (reference sequence).